This T cell receptor (beta chain) was found in a study of CD8 T cells in ankylosing spondylitis. Study results and caveats: Reactive arthritis synovial fluid and blood were previously reported to contain some motif variants. Several highly homologous variants made up a TCR beta motif, and this motif appeared characteristic of ankylosing spondylitis blood.

Libraries for TCR beta were made by quantitative 5'-RACE with molecular barcodes. TCRdb reprocessed the 5' RACE reads via MiXCR and lists one record per CDR3 protein. The sample yields around 100,000 distinct CDR3 sequences, approximately 25% seen once. A word on this clonotype: Its antigen remains unidentified.

From germline, CDR1 is SGDLS and CDR2 YYNGEE. After removal of 2 bases from V and 10 bases from J, the junction contained 6 bases not matched to a gene. The CDR3 loop spans 13 amino acids. The source of this sequence is a male donor with ankylosing spondylitis. Sequencing was carried out using synovial fluid, either unsorted or a sorted T cell fraction (not recorded which). The J gene is TRBJ1-2, the V gene TRBV9; 9 bases fit TRBD1. As DNA, the CDR3 is TGTGCCAGCAGCGTCGGGACAGGGCGGGTCTACACCTTC. Translation gives CASSVGTGRVYTF.